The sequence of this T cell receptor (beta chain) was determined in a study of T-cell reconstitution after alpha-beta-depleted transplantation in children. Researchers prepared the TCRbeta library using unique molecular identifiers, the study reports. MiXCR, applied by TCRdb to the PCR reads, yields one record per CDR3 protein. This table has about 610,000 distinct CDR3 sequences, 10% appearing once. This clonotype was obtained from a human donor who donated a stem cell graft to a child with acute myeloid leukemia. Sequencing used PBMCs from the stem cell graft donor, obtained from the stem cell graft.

The CDR3 region has the DNA TGTGCCAGCGGGCAGGGGTTTTCCTACGAGCAGTACTTC. It encodes CASGQGFSYEQYF. The chain has TRBV6-5 and TRBJ2-7; a weak D match, TRBD1 (6 bases). The CDR3 length is 13 residues. Trimming took off 8 bases at V and 1 base at J, with 12 bases between the two ends. Germline values: CDR1 MNHEY, CDR2 SVGAGI.